One sample yielded the 3 T cell receptor beta chains listed below, sequenced in a study of breast tumors, draining lymph nodes, adjacent tissues. TCRdb used MiXCR to reprocess the multiplex PCR reads, holding one entry per CDR3 protein. The sample lists 200,000 or so distinct CDR3 sequences, around 33% seen once, with 4% to 5.5% in the top ten. Breast cancer patients provided tissue from their axillary draining lymph nodes. The source material was axillary lymph node tissue. These receptors were obtained from a female donor with breast cancer. Some clones in this sample may be carry-over from other donors' samples.

The chain employs TRBV7-2 and TRBJ2-3, with 7 positions matching TRBD2. With 1 base clipped from V and 3 bases from J, the junction kept 7 bases outside the gene matches. Germline CDR1 reads SGHTA; CDR2 reads FQGNSA. The CDR3 sequence is 16 residues long. The CDR3 DNA reads TGTGCCAGCAGCTTAGTAGCGGGCCCTAGGACAGATACGCAGTATTTT. Protein sequence: CASSLVAGPRTDTQYF.

This clonotype was picked up many times. This chain joins TRBV20-1 and TRBJ2-3; TRBD2 agrees at 11 bases. The CDR3 contains 15 residues. Germline trimming cut 6 bases from V and 1 base from J; bases unmatched to any gene: 6. Germline CDR1 DFQATT, CDR2 SNEGSKA (reference sequence). The CDR3 loop reads CSATVAGGGTDTQYF. The DNA for the CDR3 is TGCAGTGCAACCGTAGCGGGAGGGGGCACAGATACGCAGTATTTT.

Many counts were recorded for this clonotype. The V gene is TRBV11-2, the J gene TRBJ2-1; tentatively, D is TRBD1 (6 bases). Trimming shortened V by 5 bases and J by 0 bases, and 11 bases separated the two germline ends. Germline V gene data show CDR1 as SGHAT and CDR2 as FQNNGV. This CDR3 comprises 15 residues. Written as DNA, the CDR3 is TGTGCCAGCAGCAAAAGGACAGCCTCCTACAATGAGCAGTTCTTC. Amino acids: CASSKRTASYNEQFF.